The 11 T cell receptor beta chains in this list originate from one sample, sequenced in a study of cytomegalovirus exposure and HLA in healthy donors. The primer mix had 60 Vbeta and 13 Jbeta primers. Sequenced by immunoSEQ multiplex PCR; TCRdb stores in-frame clones only, minus some. The sample yields 72,000 or so clones, about 68% seen once. Specimen: PBMCs. The receptors come from a young woman in good health and CMV-seropositive.

The rearrangement uses TRBV7-9 and TRBJ2-5; tentative D call: TRBD2 (5 bases). From germline, CDR1 is SEHNR and CDR2 FQNEAQ (reference sequence). V was pared by 3 bases and J by 2 bases, with 10 bases between. This CDR3 has 14 amino acids. DNA for the CDR3: TGTGCCAGCAGCTTGGGAGCGCTTCAAGAGACCCAGTACTTC. It is translated as CASSLGALQETQYF.

This sequence joins TRBV20-1 and TRBJ2-1, with D uncertain. The CDR3 is 11 amino acids. V gave up 2 bases and J gave up 8 bases, with 7 bases separating them. Germline CDR1 is DFQATT and CDR2 is SNEGSKA (reference sequence). The CDR3 DNA reads TGCAGTGCTAGACCCGCGGATGAGCAGTTCTTC. Its protein product is CSARPADEQFF.

A few counts support this clone. The rearrangement links TRBV5-1 to TRBJ1-2; TRBD1 aligns across 11 bases. The J segment lost 3 bases and the V segment lost 5 bases, leaving 12 bases of the junction unmatched. This CDR3 has 17 amino acids. The germline V gene encodes CDR1 SGHRS and CDR2 YFSETQ. The CDR3 is CASRLNGQGALDYGYTF. CDR3 nucleotide sequence: TGCGCCAGCAGACTTAACGGACAGGGGGCTTTGGACTATGGCTACACCTTC.

The rearrangement links TRBV5-8 to TRBJ2-2, with 9 bases lining up with TRBD2. Germline trimming cut 3 bases from V and 3 bases from J; bases unmatched to any gene: 3. The germline V gene encodes CDR1 SGHTS and CDR2 YDEGEE. The CDR3 is 15 amino acids. The CDR3 reads CASSWRTSDTGELFF. DNA of the CDR3: TGTGCCAGCAGCTGGCGGACTAGCGACACCGGGGAGCTGTTTTTT.

V and J are TRBV29-1 and TRBJ1-1, with D perhaps matching TRBD1 (6 bases). Germline CDR1 and CDR2: SQVTM and ANQGSEA. V was trimmed by 5 bases and J by 0 bases, leaving 10 bases between them. CDR3 length: 13 residues. The CDR3 region has the DNA TGCAGCGTTTCGGCAGGGGTGAACACTGAAGCTTTCTTT. Residues: CSVSAGVNTEAFF.

The rearrangement joins TRBV19 to TRBJ1-1; D gene ambiguous. Germline V gene data show CDR1 as LNHDA and CDR2 as SQIVND (reference sequence). Trimming removed 9 bases from V and 0 bases from J, with 11 bases in between. The CDR3 spans 13 residues. The CDR3 is CASMARLNTEAFF. The DNA of the CDR3 is TGTGCCAGCATGGCCAGATTGAACACTGAAGCTTTCTTT.

The rearrangement links TRBV30 to TRBJ1-2; D possibly corresponds to TRBD1 (6 bases). CDR3 length: 14 residues. Germline CDR1 reads GTSNPN; CDR2 reads SVGIG (reference sequence). V was shortened by 0 bases and J by 8 bases, with 16 bases between the two germline ends. The CDR3: CAWSVTGSPGGYTF. The CDR3 DNA sequence: TGTGCCTGGAGTGTAACAGGGTCTCCAGGGGGCTACACCTTC.

The gene calls are TRBV5-6 and TRBJ2-1; 9 positions match TRBD1. The germline CDR1 and CDR2 sequences are SGHDT and YYEEEE. CDR3 size: 12 residues. With V trimmed by 0 bases and J by 14 bases, 3 bases remained unmatched. CDR3 nucleotides: TGTGCCAGCAGCTTGGGGGACAGGGAGGAGTTCTTC. This gives the protein CASSLGDREEFF.

This chain joins TRBV25-1 and TRBJ1-1; the D is unclear. Between the trimmed V and J ends, which lost 2 bases and 1 base, there was a span of 5 bases. The CDR3 totals 13 residues. The germline V gene encodes CDR1 MGHDK and CDR2 SYGVNS. CDR3 sequence reads: CASSEGQNTEAFF. The CDR3 bases are TGTGCCAGCAGTGAAGGGCAGAACACTGAAGCTTTCTTT.

This clone was observed at least ten times. This chain joins TRBV6-5 and TRBJ1-1; D is unresolved. Trimming took off 0 bases at V and 6 bases at J, with 5 bases between the two ends. Per germline, CDR1 MNHEY and CDR2 SVGAGI. The CDR3 runs to 12 residues. CDR3 coding DNA: TGTGCCAGCAGTTACTCGAGCGCTGAAGCTTTCTTT. Amino acid sequence: CASSYSSAEAFF.

The CDR3 DNA is TGTGCCAGCAGGACAGGGGTTTATGGTCAGCCCCAGCATTTT. It is translated as CASRTGVYGQPQHF. V and J are TRBV27 and TRBJ1-5, with 8 nucleotides matching TRBD1. The CDR3 runs 14 residues. J lost 6 bases, V lost 6 bases, and 7 bases had no gene match. The germline CDR1 and CDR2 sequences are MNHEY and SMNVEV (reference sequence).